This T cell receptor (beta chain) was profiled in a study of monozygotic twins with inflammatory bowel disease (dated by TCRdb to 2018 to 2020). Describing the broader study: In total, around 30 monozygotic twin pairs made up the full study: 19 Danish pairs, all IBD-discordant, plus nine German pairs, of which four were IBD-concordant and five were IBD-discordant. Each individual had, on average, about 151 000 unique TCRalpha sequences and 181 000 unique TCRbeta sequences available for analysis. Within discordant pairs, disease-associated traits were sought mainly by comparing IBD patients with their genetically identical healthy co-twins. General study outcomes and caveats: Repertoire similarity did not differ between concordant and discordant twins, which could be due to limited statistical power. Compared with healthy twins, IBD patients had fewer clonotypes in common with other individuals, a difference most pronounced in patients showing signs of disease activity. IBD patients had lower TCRbeta repertoire diversity, measured by the inverse Simpson index, than their healthy co-twins. Background noise and inter-individual variability may have been introduced into the repertoires by the differing immunosuppressive treatments among patients. The results gave no support for a single strong signal or clonotype linked to IBD. The analysis was unable to tell apart different T cell subtypes.

The CDR3 has 18 amino acids, counting the end cysteine and phenylalanine. DNA is not on record. CDR1 SGHAT and CDR2 FQNNGV are derived from the germline V gene. From each donor, an approximately 2.5 ml peripheral blood sample was collected into PAXgene tubes and kept at -80 degrees C. Without any T cell sorting, total RNA was extracted from whole blood using the PAXgene blood miRNA kit on an automated QIAcube. Peripheral blood from monozygotic twin pairs concordant or discordant for inflammatory bowel disease was subjected to deep TCRalpha and TCRbeta repertoire profiling with unique molecular barcoding. Smoking habits were recorded for all twin pairs, with individuals classified as current, former or never smokers. Regarding this clonotype: What antigen it recognizes has not been identified.

Library preparation used 5' RACE. Each TCR library was prepared from around 3,400 ng of total RNA. cDNA was synthesized with SMARTScribe reverse transcriptase in eight separate reactions per sample. During cDNA synthesis, template switching introduced unique molecular identifiers that contained a 6-nucleotide sample barcode. Amplification of TCRalpha and TCRbeta cDNA involved two nested PCRs of 16 and 9 cycles, and each PCR was followed by bead purification. Before amplification, cDNA was treated with uracil DNA-glycosylase and purified using the QIAquick PCR purification kit. In the second PCR, Illumina TruSeq-compatible adapters and sample-specific barcodes were added. TapeStation and Qubit were used to check library quality and concentration, and 5 to 6.5 ng of each library was pooled. Pooled libraries were sequenced on an Illumina HiSeq2500 single-index Rapid Run with 2 x 100 bp reads and custom sequencing primers. The published analysis was carried out like this. PCR and sequencing errors were corrected by UMI-based consensus assembly using MiGEC version 1.2.6. MiXCR version 2.1.1 was used to carry out V(D)J alignment, clonotype assembly and CDR3 extraction. Normalisation of gene usage, clonotype sharing and MAIT/NKT TCR abundance was achieved by analysing the top 1000, 10 000 and 20 000 clonotypes per sample. After downsampling to 27 000 UMIs, diversity was calculated as the inverse Simpson index using the vegan R package. Statistical testing used paired Mann-Whitney U tests on the discordant twin pairs and applied Benjamini-Hochberg correction for multiple testing. Through TCRdb reprocessing, the reads give one entry per CDR3 protein sequence; DNA is omitted. The V and J calls shown here were made by TCRdb, not taken from the authors' results. This sample's table contains under 150,000 distinct CDR3 sequences. The ten top clones hold 2% to 2.5% of the sample.

The chain is assembled from TRBV11-2 and TRBJ2-3; TCRdb's D call, TRBD1, is unchecked because there is no DNA. Source material: blood. The receptor comes from a human donor with ulcerative colitis or Crohn's disease, or a healthy co-twin of an affected twin (not recorded which). The CDR3 sequence is CASSPRVEGALSTDTQYF.